This passage covers 20 T cell receptor beta chains from one sample sequenced in a study of blood T cell repertoires in COVID-19. This table comes from immunoSEQ multiplex PCR, and its TCRdb copy is limited to in-frame clones, with some not included. The sample yields roughly 290,000 clones, roughly 90% seen once. The material sequenced was peripheral blood. Source of these receptors: a man aged 25 to 45 with acute or convalescent COVID-19.

This clone has only one observation. The V gene is TRBV5-1, the J gene TRBJ1-2, with TRBD1 identical over 9 bases. The CDR3 totals 13 residues. The trim removed 2 bases at V and 7 bases at J, leaving 3 bases unmatched. Germline V gives CDR1 SGHRS, CDR2 YFSETQ. The DNA for the CDR3 is TGCGCCAGCAGCTTTGGGGACAGGGTTGGCTACACCTTC. It encodes CASSFGDRVGYTF.

With regard to this clone: Other DNA sequences of this sample code for an identical CDR3. The CDR3 loop is CASSLGGRETQYF. Here the CDR3 DNA reads TGTGCCAGCAGTTTGGGGGGGCGAGAGACCCAGTACTTC. This chain joins TRBV28 and TRBJ2-5; D is possibly TRBD2 (7 bases). The length of the CDR3 is 13 residues. The ends were cut back, 3 bases at V and 4 bases at J, with 9 bases in the middle. Germline-derived CDR1 and CDR2 are MDHEN and SYDVKM.

This rearrangement joins TRBV24-1 to TRBJ2-1, with 8 bases lining up with TRBD1. V shed 4 bases and J 7 bases; nucleotides not matched to a gene: 11. The CDR3 sequence is 16 residues long. Germline CDR1 reads KGHDR; CDR2 reads SFDVKD. The chain's CDR3 is CATSETGQDPQNEQFF. CDR3 coding DNA: TGTGCCACCAGTGAAACGGGACAGGACCCTCAAAATGAGCAGTTCTTC.

This chain connects TRBV15 to TRBJ2-7; D ambiguous. The length of the CDR3 is 12 residues. CDR1 is LNHNV and CDR2 is YYDKDF in the germline V gene (reference sequence). Trimming took off 3 bases at V and 0 bases at J, with 3 bases between the two ends. CDR3 residues: CATSSSSYEQYF. The CDR3 DNA reads TGTGCCACCAGCAGCAGCTCCTACGAGCAGTACTTC.

The chain carries TRBV2 and TRBJ1-1; D remains ambiguous. Germline V CDR1 and CDR2: SNHLY, FYNNEI. This CDR3 is 13 amino acids long. Deletions cut 6 bases from V and 0 bases from J, with 8 bases between. CDR3: CASRTEMNTEAFF. The CDR3 bases are TGTGCCAGCAGAACAGAGATGAACACTGAAGCTTTCTTT.

Comments on this clone: Here the CDR3 omits its conserved ending phenylalanine or tryptophan, so a read error is the likely source. CDR3 region: CASSLPGTGRGYTL. The CDR3 DNA reads TGCGCCAGCAGCCTACCCGGGACAGGGCGAGGCTACACCCTC. The chain couples TRBV5-1 to TRBJ1-2; 9 bases are shared with TRBD1. With V trimmed by 4 bases and J by 8 bases, 9 bases remained unmatched. CDR1 and CDR2 (germline): SGHRS, YFSETQ. This CDR3 contains 14 residues.

This clone was found once. V is TRBV27 and J is TRBJ1-2, with 9 bases fitting TRBD1. The V gene's germline CDR1 is MNHEY and CDR2 SMNVEV (reference sequence). The CDR3 sequence is 16 residues long. Trimming removed 6 bases from V and 2 bases from J; junction bases left unmatched: 10. The CDR3, as DNA: TGTGCCAGCAGATCCGTTGGGACAGGGAAAAACTATGGCTACACCTTC. It specifies CASRSVGTGKNYGYTF.

The chain has TRBV5-5 and TRBJ2-7; D is ambiguous. CDR3 length: 15 residues. Looked up from germline, CDR1 is SGHKS and CDR2 is YYEKEE (reference sequence). V was trimmed by 2 bases and J by 5 bases, leaving 17 bases between them. The CDR3 protein is CASSFRYQTPDEQYF. DNA of the CDR3: TGTGCCAGCAGCTTTCGGTACCAAACCCCCGACGAGCAGTACTTC.

The rearrangement uses TRBV5-1 and TRBJ2-7; 8 nucleotides line up with TRBD2. CDR3 size: 15 residues. Germline CDR1 SGHRS, CDR2 YFSETQ. The J segment lost 2 bases and the V segment lost 3 bases, leaving 7 bases of the junction unmatched. The CDR3 region is CASSYRSGETYEQYF. The CDR3 coding sequence is TGCGCCAGCAGCTACCGTAGCGGGGAGACCTACGAGCAGTACTTC.

This sequence joins TRBV27 and TRBJ1-1; TRBD1 agrees at 7 bases. Germline V lookup: CDR1 MNHEY, CDR2 SMNVEV (reference sequence). This CDR3 is built from 14 residues. V shed 7 bases and J 4 bases; nucleotides not matched to a gene: 9. CDR3: CASNTGVGGTEAFF. DNA for the CDR3: TGTGCCAGCAATACAGGGGTCGGGGGCACTGAAGCTTTCTTT.

The genes are TRBV24-1 and TRBJ2-1; D perhaps matches TRBD1 (6 bases). Germline CDR1 and CDR2: KGHDR and SFDVKD. Trimming cost V 3 bases and J 7 bases, with 15 bases left between them. The CDR3 totals 15 residues. The CDR3 spells CATSDRLRTGNEQFF. The DNA for the CDR3 is TGTGCCACCAGTGATCGCCTAAGAACAGGGAATGAGCAGTTCTTC.

The count of this clone is one. The chain has TRBV28 and TRBJ2-2; TRBD1 agrees at 7 bases. Per germline, CDR1 MDHEN and CDR2 SYDVKM. Losses at the gene ends were 5 bases for V and 6 bases for J; bases not matched to a gene: 18. This CDR3 spans 18 amino acids. In DNA form, the CDR3 reads TGTGCCAGCAGTACTCGTCACAGGGGTTGGAGTGGGTCCGGGGAGCTGTTTTTT. Residues: CASSTRHRGWSGSGELFF.

The rearrangement uses TRBV3-1 (or the pseudogene TRBV3-2) and TRBJ2-3; 10 positions match TRBD2. In germline, CDR1 is LGHDT, CDR2 YNNKEL (reference sequence). V lost 4 bases and J lost 1; bases outside the gene matches: 8. This CDR3 has 17 residues. The CDR3 loop reads CASSPPGLATGTDTQYF. CDR3 DNA: TGTGCCAGCAGCCCTCCGGGACTAGCGACCGGCACAGATACGCAGTATTTT.

The J gene is TRBJ2-4, the V gene TRBV19; D is perhaps TRBD1 (6 bases). Germline V gives CDR1 LNHDA, CDR2 SQIVND (reference sequence). This CDR3 comprises 14 residues. The V end was cut by 10 bases, the J end by 1 base, with 14 bases between. The CDR3 loop is CATKGGAAKNIQYF. CDR3 nucleotide sequence: TGTGCCACCAAAGGGGGAGCTGCCAAAAACATTCAGTACTTC.

The V gene is TRBV27, the J gene TRBJ2-2; 12 bases line up with TRBD2. Germline assignment: CDR1 MNHEY and CDR2 SMNVEV (reference sequence). V shed 5 bases and J 8 bases; nucleotides not matched to a gene: 9. CDR3 size: 16 residues. The CDR3 region is CASSVGLAGVEGELFF. The CDR3 DNA reads TGTGCCAGCAGTGTGGGACTAGCGGGCGTTGAAGGGGAGCTGTTTTTT.

The chain is built from TRBV15 and TRBJ1-1; D uncertain. The CDR3 sequence is 12 residues long. The V and J ends lost 4 bases and 5 bases respectively, with 8 bases between them. The germline CDR1 and CDR2 sequences are LNHNV and YYDKDF (reference sequence). The CDR3 loop reads CATSNRETEAFF. CDR3 bases: TGTGCCACCAGCAATCGGGAGACTGAAGCTTTCTTT.

J is TRBJ1-1 and V is TRBV6-2 or TRBV6-3; a possible D gene is TRBD1 (5 bases). This CDR3 spans 14 amino acids. In germline, CDR1 is MNHEY, CDR2 SVGEGT. With 0 bases removed from V and 3 bases from J, the gap between germline ends came to 8 bases. The CDR3 sequence is CASSYSGGYTEAFF. CDR3 DNA: TGTGCCAGCAGTTACTCGGGGGGATACACTGAAGCTTTCTTT.

The chain joins TRBV2 to TRBJ2-1, with unresolved D. Germline V lookup: CDR1 SNHLY, CDR2 FYNNEI. This CDR3 contains 13 residues. With 6 bases removed from V and 5 bases from J, the gap between germline ends came to 11 bases. CDR3 in amino acids: CASSPEANNEQFF. For the CDR3, the DNA is TGTGCCAGCAGCCCCGAGGCTAACAATGAGCAGTTCTTC.

The chain couples TRBV10-1 to TRBJ2-1; TRBD2 matches at 9 bases. This CDR3 comprises 15 residues. V was pared by 3 bases and J by 4 bases, with 4 bases of the junction left unmatched. Looked up from germline, CDR1 is WNHNN and CDR2 is SYGVQD (reference sequence). CDR3 in amino acids: CASSETSGSYNEQFF. The CDR3 region has the DNA TGCGCCAGCAGTGAAACTAGCGGGTCTTACAATGAGCAGTTCTTC.

The rearrangement uses TRBV5-3 and TRBJ1-6, with a tentative D call TRBD1 (5 bases). TRBV5-3 is known as an ORF, though its function is uncertain. The V gene lost 4 bases and the J gene lost 9 bases, with 8 bases spanning the gap. The CDR3 is 12 amino acids. CDR3 sequence (DNA): TGTGCCAGAAGCACCAGGGTTTCACCCCTCCACTTT. Translated: CARSTRVSPLHF.